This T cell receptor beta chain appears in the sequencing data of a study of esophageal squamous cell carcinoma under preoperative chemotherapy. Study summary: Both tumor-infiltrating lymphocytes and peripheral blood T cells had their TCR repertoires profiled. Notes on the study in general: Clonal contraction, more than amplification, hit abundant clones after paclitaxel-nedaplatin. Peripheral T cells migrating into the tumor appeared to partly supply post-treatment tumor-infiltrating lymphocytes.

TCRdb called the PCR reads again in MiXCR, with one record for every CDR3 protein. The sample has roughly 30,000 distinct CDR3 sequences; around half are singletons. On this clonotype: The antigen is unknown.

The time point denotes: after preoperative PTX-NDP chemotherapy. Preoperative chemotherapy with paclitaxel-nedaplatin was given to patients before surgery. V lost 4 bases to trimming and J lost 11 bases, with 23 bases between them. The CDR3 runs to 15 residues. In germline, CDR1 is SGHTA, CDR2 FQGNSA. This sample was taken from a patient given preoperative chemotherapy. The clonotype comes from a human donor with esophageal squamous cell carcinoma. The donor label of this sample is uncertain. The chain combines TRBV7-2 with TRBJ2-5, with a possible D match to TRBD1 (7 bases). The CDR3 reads CASSYVEGARDTQYF. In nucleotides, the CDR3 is TGTGCCAGCAGCTACGTGGAGGGGGCTCGAGATACGCAGTACTTC.